This TCR beta chain was obtained from a study of identical twins. Trimming took 0 bases from V and 2 from J, leaving 14 bases between them. This CDR3 region has 16 residues. Germline CDR1 and CDR2: SGHRS and YFSETQ. A universal primer site was incorporated via template switching, and the cDNA contained unique molecular identifiers. TCRdb re-analysed the 5' RACE reads in MiXCR, keeping a single row per CDR3 protein. The sample lists around 530,000 distinct CDR3 sequences, over 12% occurring once. The table lists this clonotype with a few counts. What it binds is not known. Study-level findings and limits: Excess twin sharing in beta out-of-frame sequences was weaker. Alpha sequences that were out-of-frame and twin-shared showed an excess of low generation probability. Abundant cord blood beta clonotypes carried fewer insertions; memory repertoires showed none.

These data also formed part of another study, on yellow fever vaccine responses in identical twins.

The clonotype comes from a young woman in good health. This chain connects TRBV5-1 to TRBJ1-1; tentative D call: TRBD1 (5 bases). Sample: CD4+ T cells sorted from blood. CDR3: CASSLVAQGTNTEAFF. The CDR3 DNA sequence: TGCGCCAGCAGCTTGGTTGCGCAGGGAACAAACACTGAAGCTTTCTTT. Complete variable domain (other parts from reference TRBV5-1 and TRBJ1-1): KAGVTQTPRYLIKTRGQQVTLSCSPISGHRSVSWYQQTPGQGLQFLFEYFSETQRNKGNFPGRFSGRQFSNSRSEMNVSTLELGDSALYLCASSLVAQGTNTEAFFGQGTRLTVV.